These 24 T cell receptor beta chains were all obtained from the same sample, sequenced in a study of cytomegalovirus exposure and HLA in healthy donors listed by TCRdb under 2017. Library method: the immunoSEQ multiplex PCR assay. A mixture of 60 forward primers for TCR Vbeta segments and 13 reverse primers for TCR Jbeta segments was used in the multiplex PCR. TCRdb stores this immuneACCESS table with in-frame sequences only. Part of the clones is absent; in the studies checked, under half of the shortfall reflects unresolved V genes, and no reason is known for the rest. Present in this sample are 100,000 to 150,000 clones, 75% to 85% of which were seen just once. 1% of the sample belongs to the ten largest clones. The sequencing input was PBMCs. These receptors all come from a middle-aged man in good health and CMV-seronegative.

The chain combines TRBV28 with TRBJ2-1; 8 bases match TRBD2. V was clipped by 1 base and J by 9 bases; unmatched bases: 14. There are 17 residues in the CDR3. CDR1 MDHEN and CDR2 SYDVKM come from the germline V gene. The CDR3 region is CASSLFRDNSGKGEQFF. The CDR3 DNA reads TGTGCCAGCAGTTTATTCCGCGATAATAGCGGGAAAGGTGAGCAGTTCTTC.

V gene TRBV5-1 combines with J gene TRBJ1-4, with 7 bases identical to TRBD1. Looked up from germline, CDR1 is SGHRS and CDR2 is YFSETQ. The trim removed 1 base at V and 0 bases at J, leaving 6 bases unmatched. The CDR3 has 17 residues. Written as DNA, the CDR3 is TGCGCCAGCAGCTTGAGGGGACAGAGTGCAACTAATGAAAAACTGTTTTTT. The encoded protein is CASSLRGQSATNEKLFF. Together with reference TRBV5-1 and TRBJ1-4, the CDR3 gives the full variable domain: KAGVTQTPRYLIKTRGQQVTLSCSPISGHRSVSWYQQTPGQGLQFLFEYFSETQRNKGNFPGRFSGRQFSNSRSEMNVSTLELGDSALYLCASSLRGQSATNEKLFFGSGTQLSVL.

This chain connects TRBV19 to TRBJ2-1; the D gene is possibly TRBD2 (6 bases). This CDR3 is built from 14 residues. V lost 8 bases, J lost 0 bases, and 11 bases lay in between. Germline V gene data show CDR1 as LNHDA and CDR2 as SQIVND (reference sequence). The CDR3 nucleotides read TGTGCCAGTGGGGACTCGAGCTCCTACAATGAGCAGTTCTTC. Its protein is CASGDSSSYNEQFF.

The chain carries TRBV6-1 and TRBJ2-7, with 11 bases fitting TRBD2. The length of the CDR3 is 14 residues. Germline CDR1 and CDR2: MNHNS and SASEGT. With V trimmed by 7 bases and J by 3 bases, 5 bases remained unmatched. CDR3 DNA sequence: TGTGCCAGCACCGGGACTAGCGGAGTCTACGAGCAGTACTTC. It specifies CASTGTSGVYEQYF.

The V call is TRBV5-4, the J call TRBJ2-1; possibly TRBD2 for D (5 bases). Trimming removed 4 bases from V and 9 bases from J, with 11 bases in between. Germline V gene lookup returns CDR1 SGHNT and CDR2 YYREEE (reference sequence). This CDR3 spans 12 amino acids. CDR3 in amino acids: CASSTPGGEQFF. The DNA of the CDR3 is TGTGCCAGCAGCACCCCAGGAGGTGAGCAGTTCTTC.

Here the CDR3 DNA reads TGTGCCAGCAGCGTAAACAGGGGGAGCACAGATACGCAGTATTTT. It specifies CASSVNRGSTDTQYF. The rearrangement links TRBV11-2 to TRBJ2-3, with 8 bases identical to TRBD1. Germline trimming cut 5 bases from V and 0 bases from J; bases unmatched to any gene: 4. The CDR3 is 15 amino acids. CDR1 is SGHAT, CDR2 FQNNGV, per germline.

V is TRBV9 and J is TRBJ2-7; D gene ambiguous. The ends were cut back, 3 bases at V and 4 bases at J, with 11 bases in the middle. Germline V gene data show CDR1 as SGDLS and CDR2 as YYNGEE. The CDR3 loop spans 13 amino acids. The CDR3 spells CASSASPGYEQYF. The CDR3 DNA reads as TGTGCCAGCAGCGCCTCTCCAGGATACGAGCAGTACTTC.

The chain has TRBV27 and TRBJ2-7, with D possibly being TRBD1 (6 bases). The CDR3 is made up of 13 amino acids. V was shortened by 5 bases and J by 1 base, with 9 bases between the two germline ends. Germline V lookup: CDR1 MNHEY, CDR2 SMNVEV (reference sequence). The CDR3 sequence: CASSTTGSYEQYF. CDR3 DNA sequence: TGTGCCAGCAGTACCACAGGGTCCTACGAGCAGTACTTC.

This chain joins TRBV7-8 and TRBJ1-1; D is perhaps TRBD1 (5 bases). Germline CDR1 SGHVS, CDR2 FQNEAQ. Trimming stripped 2 bases from V and 1 base from J, with 14 bases between. This CDR3 region has 16 residues. DNA for the CDR3: TGTGCCAGCAGCTTACCGCGGGGGGGAGGGAACACTGAAGCTTTCTTT. Translating it yields CASSLPRGGGNTEAFF. Full variable domain (outside the CDR3, taken from reference TRBV7-8 and TRBJ1-1): GAGVSQSPRYKVAKRGQDVALRCDPISGHVSLFWYQQALGQGPEFLTYFQNEAQLDKSGLPSDRFFAERPEGSVSTLKIQRTQQEDSAVYLCASSLPRGGGNTEAFFGQGTRLTVV.

CDR3 protein: CASSPGVGPHLPQHF. The CDR3 nucleotides are TGCGCCAGCAGCCCGGGGGTTGGACCCCACCTGCCCCAGCATTTT. This rearrangement joins TRBV5-1 to TRBJ1-5, with D tentatively TRBD1 (5 bases). CDR3 size: 15 residues. Looked up from germline, CDR1 is SGHRS and CDR2 is YFSETQ. V lost 4 bases to trimming and J lost 9 bases, with 20 bases between them.

The chain combines TRBV27 with TRBJ1-2; D unclear. Trimming removed 0 bases from V and 2 bases from J, with 10 bases in between. From germline, CDR1 is MNHEY and CDR2 SMNVEV (reference sequence). The CDR3 loop spans 15 amino acids. The CDR3 DNA reads as TGTGCCAGCAGTTTATCGCCCACGGGGAACTATGGCTACACCTTC. Encoded protein: CASSLSPTGNYGYTF.

This sequence joins TRBV7-2 and TRBJ2-1; 8 nucleotides align to TRBD2. Germline loops: CDR1 SGHTA, CDR2 FQGNSA. V shed 5 bases and J 8 bases; nucleotides not matched to a gene: 11. The CDR3 spans 15 residues. CDR3 in DNA: TGTGCCAGCAGCCAAGCGGGAGTGGTAGAGGATGAGCAGTTCTTC. Protein product: CASSQAGVVEDEQFF.

This chain joins TRBV5-1 and TRBJ2-4, with D perhaps matching TRBD2 (6 bases). Germline CDR1 and CDR2: SGHRS and YFSETQ. Trimming took off 0 bases at V and 9 bases at J, with 16 bases between the two ends. This CDR3 contains 15 residues. CDR3 protein: CASSLVGGIVGIQYF. CDR3 in DNA: TGCGCCAGCAGCTTGGTAGGAGGGATTGTTGGCATTCAGTACTTC.

The V call is TRBV13, the J call TRBJ2-7, with 11 bases fitting TRBD2. Per the germline V gene, CDR1 is PRHDT and CDR2 is FYEKMQ (reference sequence). The CDR3 is 14 amino acids. V was pared by 5 bases and J by 5 bases, with 5 bases of the junction left unmatched. The CDR3 is CASSTLAGDDEQYF. The CDR3 DNA reads TGTGCCAGCAGCACACTAGCGGGAGACGACGAGCAGTACTTC.

The chain uses TRBV7-2 and TRBJ1-4, with TRBD1 identical over 7 bases. The CDR3 has 13 residues. J lost 7 bases, V lost 6 bases, and 5 bases had no gene match. The germline CDR1 and CDR2 sequences are SGHTA and FQGNSA. CDR3: CASRAGGVEKLFF. In nucleotides, the CDR3 is TGTGCCAGCAGGGCAGGGGGTGTTGAAAAACTGTTTTTT.

The chain couples TRBV5-4 to TRBJ2-3; 8 bases line up with TRBD1. The ends lost 2 bases at V and 6 bases at J; junction bases unmatched: 5. Germline CDR1 SGHNT, CDR2 YYREEE (reference sequence). The CDR3 length is 14 residues. CDR3 bases: TGTGCCAGCAGCTTAAGCAGGGGGCTGGATACGCAGTATTTT. It specifies CASSLSRGLDTQYF.

The chain uses TRBV18 and TRBJ2-1; 7 nucleotides match TRBD2. The ends lost 5 bases at V and 0 bases at J; junction bases unmatched: 10. CDR3 length: 17 residues. The germline gives CDR1 KGHSH, CDR2 LQKENI. This CDR3 is CASSTGLAGSSYNEQFF. The DNA of the CDR3 is TGTGCCAGCTCAACAGGCTTAGCGGGCTCCTCCTACAATGAGCAGTTCTTC.

V usage is TRBV2 and J usage is TRBJ2-5, with 7 bases identical to TRBD2. Trimming at V came to 2 bases and at J to 3 bases, leaving 0 bases not matched to a gene. Per the germline V gene, CDR1 is SNHLY and CDR2 is FYNNEI. CDR3 length: 13 residues. DNA of the CDR3: TGTGCCAGCAGTGAACTAGCGGAAGAGACCCAGTACTTC. Translation: CASSELAEETQYF.

This clone was detected a few times. The genes are TRBV5-1 and TRBJ2-1; TRBD2 agrees at 10 bases. The trim removed 0 bases at V and 9 bases at J, leaving 12 bases unmatched. Germline V gene data show CDR1 as SGHRS and CDR2 as YFSETQ. The CDR3 totals 17 residues. The CDR3 protein is CASSLALASGGGGEQFF. As DNA, the CDR3 is TGCGCCAGCAGCTTGGCCTTGGCTAGCGGGGGAGGGGGTGAGCAGTTCTTC.

A few counts support this clone. CDR3 sequence (DNA): TGTGCCAGCAGTGAAGCGGTAATATGGGGACACAATCAGCCCCAGCATTTT. Its translation: CASSEAVIWGHNQPQHF. The chain employs TRBV6-1 and TRBJ1-5; D might be TRBD1 (6 bases). This CDR3 region has 17 residues. Germline CDR1 MNHNS, CDR2 SASEGT. V gave up 0 bases and J gave up 3 bases, with 15 bases separating them.

The CDR3 here is CASPRDRSSYEQYF. The CDR3 nucleotides read TGCGCCAGCCCCCGGGACAGGTCCTCCTACGAGCAGTACTTC. The J gene is TRBJ2-7, the V gene TRBV5-1; 8 bases match TRBD1. CDR3 size: 14 residues. Looked up from germline, CDR1 is SGHRS and CDR2 is YFSETQ. Trimming removed 7 bases from V and 0 bases from J; junction bases left unmatched: 6.

The chain carries TRBV6-1 and TRBJ2-2; D is perhaps TRBD1 (5 bases). The CDR3 extends over 14 amino acids. The V end lost 6 bases, the J end lost 1 base, and 9 bases lay between the germline ends. Germline V gene data show CDR1 as MNHNS and CDR2 as SASEGT. CDR3 amino acids: CASRGLRNTGELFF. CDR3 nucleotide sequence: TGTGCCAGCAGGGGGCTACGGAACACCGGGGAGCTGTTTTTT.

The chain is built from TRBV10-3 and TRBJ1-1, with 8 bases aligning to TRBD1. After removal of 6 bases from V and 1 base from J, the junction contained 7 bases not matched to a gene. From germline, CDR1 is ENHRY and CDR2 SYGVKD. This CDR3 contains 15 residues. The CDR3 DNA reads as TGTGCCATCAGGAAGCAGGGGGCTTGGAACACTGAAGCTTTCTTT. It translates to CAIRKQGAWNTEAFF.

In its sample, this clone was seen once. V gene TRBV15 combines with J gene TRBJ2-7, with TRBD1 matching 7 bases. CDR1 is LNHNV and CDR2 is YYDKDF in the germline V gene (reference sequence). V lost 3 bases and J lost 0; bases outside the gene matches: 5. This CDR3 is 15 amino acids long. Here the CDR3 DNA reads TGTGCCACCAGCAGGGGGACAGTAGGCTCCTACGAGCAGTACTTC. Translating it yields CATSRGTVGSYEQYF.